This T cell receptor beta chain was observed in a study of human T cells and chemical hapten exposure. Looking at the study overall: Application of 0.01% DPC to the upper back was done by patch test, with a reading at 6 days. Study-level results: No shift was seen in TCRs above 1 in 1000 frequency with DPC sensitization.

Germline lookup yields CDR1 MNHEY and CDR2 SMNVEV (reference sequence). The V and J ends lost 2 bases and 5 bases, in that order; junction bases with no gene match: 5. The CDR3 consists of 15 residues. Sample time point: patch test 1, 2 weeks after DPC sensitization. Treatment noted: therapeutic diphenylcyclopropenone sensitization with weekly scalp DPC. Separate cDNA molecules received unique molecular identifiers, which the library attached to them. Each CDR3 protein gets one entry after TCRdb re-called the RACE reads with MiXCR. The sample has 150,000 to 200,000 distinct CDR3 sequences; approximately 20% are singletons. This clonotype was counted a few times. The antigen remains unidentified.

The sequence was collected from a woman aged 45-65 years with alopecia areata. Some clones in this sample may be carry-over from other donors' samples. V is TRBV27 and J is TRBJ2-1, with TRBD1 matching 8 bases. The source material was whole blood, sampled in connection with sensitization to the hapten diphenylcyclopropenone (DPC). The CDR3 coding sequence is TGTGCCAGCAGTTTAGCCCAGGGGGCGGACAATGAGCAGTTCTTC. This gives the protein CASSLAQGADNEQFF.